This entry lists 3 T cell receptor beta chains sequenced from one sample in a study of identical twins (dated by TCRdb to 2016 to 2018). Libraries came from 5' RACE. Sequencing took place on an Illumina HiSeq 2000. The public sequencing data were trimmed at Q25 with fastp and processed into clonotypes with MiXCR by TCRdb, which kept only in-frame beta chains. For every CDR3 protein sequence, its rows merge into one entry that carries the most common genes and DNA. The table for this sample lists hundreds of thousands of distinct CDR3 sequences; roughly 10% of them were counted only once. Just over 5% of the sample belongs to the ten largest clones. Sequencing was performed on memory (CD45RO+) T cells sorted from blood. The meaning of the sample's cell subset or site label: CD45RO+ enriched T cells. These receptors all come from a woman aged 18-29 years in good health.

This clonotype came up once. The chain carries TRBV18 and TRBJ2-7; tentatively, D is TRBD2 (6 bases). This CDR3 has 16 residues. V lost 6 bases to trimming and J lost 4 bases, with 22 bases between them. From germline, CDR1 is KGHSH and CDR2 LQKENI. Written as DNA, the CDR3 is TGTGCCAGCTCCGCAGCGGTGATGGGGACTGTGTACGAGCAGTACTTC. Its protein product is CASSAAVMGTVYEQYF. Full variable domain (rest looked up from reference TRBV18 and TRBJ2-7): NAGVMQNPRHLVRRRGQEARLRCSPMKGHSHVYWYRQLPEEGLKFMVYLQKENIIDESGMPKERFSAEFPKEGPSILRIQQVVRGDSAAYFCASSAAVMGTVYEQYFGPGTRLTVT.

V gene TRBV30 combines with J gene TRBJ1-4; TRBD1 agrees at 7 bases. Germline V gene data show CDR1 as GTSNPN and CDR2 as SVGIG (reference sequence). The trim removed 2 bases at V and 8 bases at J, leaving 5 bases unmatched. There are 13 residues in the CDR3. CDR3 sequence (DNA): TGTGCCTGGAGTTTAAACAGGGGAGAAAAACTGTTTTTT. Residues: CAWSLNRGEKLFF.

This clonotype was picked up a small number of times. CDR3 sequence reads: CASSYPRQGGHNEQFF. DNA for the CDR3: TGTGCCAGCAGTTATCCCCGACAGGGAGGGCACAATGAGCAGTTCTTC. This chain links TRBV6-2 or TRBV6-3 with TRBJ2-1, with D perhaps given as TRBD1 or TRBD2 (7 bases each). V was clipped by 3 bases and J by 5 bases, with 17 bases between them. The CDR3 totals 16 residues. The germline CDR1 and CDR2 sequences are MNHEY and SVGEGT.